These 11 T cell receptor beta chains were all obtained from the same sample, sequenced in a study of Graves' ophthalmopathy and Graves' hyperthyroidism. For repertoire sequencing, the TCR beta CDR3 regions were amplified from RNA transcripts. Amplification began with first-round RT-PCR using HTBI primers, then second-round multiplex PCR was performed. A single record per CDR3 protein comes from TCRdb applying MiXCR to the multiplex PCR reads. The profile shows around 1.1 million distinct CDR3 sequences, about 35% of them singletons. The sample comprised peripheral blood or thyroid tissue (not recorded which). The receptors here all came from an adult man with Graves' hyperthyroidism.

V is TRBV7-2 and J is TRBJ2-7; possibly TRBD2 for D (7 bases). V lost 4 bases to trimming and J lost 0 bases, with 16 bases between them. This CDR3 is built from 16 residues. The germline V gene encodes CDR1 SGHTA and CDR2 FQGNSA. CDR3 in amino acids: CASSYGAGDTSYEQYF. The CDR3 region has the DNA TGTGCCAGCAGCTACGGGGCGGGGGACACCTCCTACGAGCAGTACTTC.

At least ten counts were recorded for this clonotype. The chain is built from TRBV24-1 and TRBJ2-2; D is unclear. V was clipped by 1 base and J by 1 base, with 9 bases between them. The CDR3 extends over 16 amino acids. The germline CDR1 and CDR2 sequences are KGHDR and SFDVKD. The CDR3: CATSDFATLNTGELFF. The DNA for the CDR3 is TGTGCCACCAGTGATTTCGCCACTTTGAACACCGGGGAGCTGTTTTTT.

This clonotype occurred many times. CDR3: CASSPSGRASEQYF. The CDR3 DNA reads TGTGCCAGTAGCCCTAGCGGGAGGGCCTCCGAGCAGTACTTC. The gene calls are TRBV19 and TRBJ2-7, with 12 bases fitting TRBD2. Per the germline V gene, CDR1 is LNHDA and CDR2 is SQIVND (reference sequence). The CDR3 sequence is 14 residues long. The V gene end was trimmed by 6 bases and the J gene end by 6 bases; junction bases not matched to a gene: 6.

In its sample, this clonotype was seen once. The V gene is TRBV2, the J gene TRBJ2-7, with 8 nucleotides matching TRBD1. The CDR3 totals 14 residues. V shed 4 bases and J 2 bases; nucleotides not matched to a gene: 4. Germline values: CDR1 SNHLY, CDR2 FYNNEI. CDR3 nucleotides: TGTGCCAGCAGTGTCGAGACAGGGGCCTACGAGCAGTACTTC. Protein: CASSVETGAYEQYF.

In regard to this clonotype: Here the CDR3 omits its conserved ending phenylalanine or tryptophan, so a read error is the likely source. The DNA is omitted, as the CDR3 cannot be located on it reliably, and the CDR3 follows TCRdb's listing. The J gene is TRBJ1-6, the V gene TRBV11-2; TRBD1, the D gene given by the table, was not confirmed from the DNA. Germline V gives CDR1 SGHAT, CDR2 FQNNGV. The CDR3 is 8 residues long, counting both termini. The CDR3 loop is CASSPVGV.

As for this clonotype: This may arise from a read error, as a much more abundant clone is one base away. This rearrangement joins TRBV29-1 to TRBJ2-5; the D call may be TRBD1 or TRBD2 (6 bases each). The V gene lost 6 bases and the J gene lost 2 bases, with 16 bases spanning the gap. Germline V gene sequence: CDR1 SQVTM, CDR2 ANQGSEA. This CDR3 comprises 14 residues. The CDR3 DNA is TGCAGCGTGACTAGAGCAGGGGCTCAAGAGACCCAGTACTTC. This gives the protein CSVTRAGAQETQYF. Variable domain in full (rest from reference TRBV29-1 and TRBJ2-5): SAVISQKPSRDICQRGTSLTIQCQVDSQVTMMFWYRQQPGQSLTLIATANQGSEATYESGFVIDKFPISRPNLTFSTLTVSNMSPEDSSIYLCSVTRAGAQETQYFGPGTRLLVL.

This clonotype was found many times. The CDR3 DNA follows: TGCAGCGTTCGGACAAGCCAAGAGACCCAGTACTTC. Its protein product is CSVRTSQETQYF. This chain joins TRBV29-1 and TRBJ2-5; tentative D call: TRBD1 (5 bases). The V end lost 5 bases, the J end lost 1 base, and 8 bases lay between the germline ends. This CDR3 spans 12 amino acids. CDR1 and CDR2 (germline): SQVTM, ANQGSEA. Drawing the rest from reference TRBV29-1 and TRBJ2-5, the complete variable domain is SAVISQKPSRDICQRGTSLTIQCQVDSQVTMMFWYRQQPGQSLTLIATANQGSEATYESGFVIDKFPISRPNLTFSTLTVSNMSPEDSSIYLCSVRTSQETQYFGPGTRLLVL.

As to this clonotype: This may come from a read error, since a much larger clone is one base off. The chain uses TRBV5-1 and TRBJ1-1; no reliable D call. The CDR3 is 16 amino acids. CDR1 is SGHRS and CDR2 is YFSETQ in the germline V gene. In DNA, the CDR3 is TGCGCCAGCGGCTTGGATCTTCTGGCAGCCCCCACGGGAGCTTTCTTT. It specifies CASGLDLLAAPTGAFF.

V usage is TRBV10-2 and J usage is TRBJ1-2; 7 bases agree with TRBD1. V lost 8 bases to trimming and J lost 3 bases; unmatched junction nucleotides: 12. The CDR3 runs to 15 residues. Germline CDR1 and CDR2: WSHSY and SAAADI. The CDR3 DNA reads as TGCGCCAGCGTCCCAGACAGGGCCTCTCACTATGGCTACACCTTC. It is translated as CASVPDRASHYGYTF.

This clonotype was seen a few times. This rearrangement joins TRBV25-1 to TRBJ2-7, with TRBD1 as a possible D gene (5 bases). CDR3 length equals 12 residues. CDR1 and CDR2 from the germline V gene are MGHDK and SYGVNS. Trimming pared 4 bases from V and 6 bases from J, leaving 10 bases between. CDR3 sequence: CASSGTTVEQYF. The CDR3 DNA sequence: TGTGCCAGCAGTGGGACGACAGTCGAGCAGTACTTC.

This rearrangement joins TRBV20-1 to TRBJ2-7; D ambiguous. The CDR3 has 14 residues. V was clipped by 6 bases and J by 5 bases, with 20 bases between them. The germline CDR1 and CDR2 sequences are DFQATT and SNEGSKA (reference sequence). This chain's CDR3 is CSARSKMSGHEQYF. The CDR3 region has the DNA TGCAGTGCCAGATCGAAAATGTCTGGTCACGAGCAGTACTTC.